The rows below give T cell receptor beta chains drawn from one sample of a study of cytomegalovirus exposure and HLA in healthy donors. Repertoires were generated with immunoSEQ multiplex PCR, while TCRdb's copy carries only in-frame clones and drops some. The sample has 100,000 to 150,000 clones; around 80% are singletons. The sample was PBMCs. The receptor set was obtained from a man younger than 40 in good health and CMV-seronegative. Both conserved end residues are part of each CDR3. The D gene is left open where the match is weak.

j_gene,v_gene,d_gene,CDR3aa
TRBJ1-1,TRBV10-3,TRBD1,CAISSGQGSEAFF
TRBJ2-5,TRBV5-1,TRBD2,CASSNRLAGAQGEQYF
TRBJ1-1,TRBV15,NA,CATRGAPDTEAFF
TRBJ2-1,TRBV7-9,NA,CSSSPDRGGHYNEQFF
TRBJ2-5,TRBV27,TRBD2,CASSLGLAGGQYF
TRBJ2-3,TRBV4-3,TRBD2,CASSRSEREDTDTQYF
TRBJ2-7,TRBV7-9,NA,CASSSRSSYEQYF
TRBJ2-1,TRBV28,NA,CASSLFPVNEQFF
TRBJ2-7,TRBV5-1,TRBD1,CASNEQGDGEQYF
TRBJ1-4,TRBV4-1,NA,CASSLRQTEKLFF
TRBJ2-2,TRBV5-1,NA,CASSLENSGELFF
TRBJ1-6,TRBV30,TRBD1,CACSGQGTPLHF
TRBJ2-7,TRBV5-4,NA,CASSLASSGTYEQYF
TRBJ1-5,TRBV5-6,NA,CASSLRTRDNQPQHF
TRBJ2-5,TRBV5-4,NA,CASSRAGTPQETQYF
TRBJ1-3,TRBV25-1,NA,CASSESHRVSAIYF
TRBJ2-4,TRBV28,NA,CASGGGGKNSQYF
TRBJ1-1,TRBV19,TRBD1,CASRILNPGTGPTEAFF
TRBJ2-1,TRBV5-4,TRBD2,CASSLRSGGPFSYNEQFF
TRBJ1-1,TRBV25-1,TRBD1,CATSTGGNTEAFF
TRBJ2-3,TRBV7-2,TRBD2,CASSVSGRAGDTQYF
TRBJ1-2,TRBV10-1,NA,CASSVRQGFYGYTF
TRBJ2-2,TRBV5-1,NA,CASSFGLFTGELFF
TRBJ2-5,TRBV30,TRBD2,CAWSSTRTSGGEETQYF
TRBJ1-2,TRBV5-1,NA,CASSFTPGNYGYTF
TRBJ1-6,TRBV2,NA,CASSERGNSPLHF
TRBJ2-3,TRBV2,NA,CASSVGTSTDTQYF
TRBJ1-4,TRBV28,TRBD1,CASTDRGRNEKLFF
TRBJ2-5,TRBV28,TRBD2,CASRPSGGQETQYF
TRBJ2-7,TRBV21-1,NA,CASTNLGQGTEQYF
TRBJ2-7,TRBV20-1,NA,CSAKQTHEQYF
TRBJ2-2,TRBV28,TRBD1,CASSPYQTLGQGRTGELFF
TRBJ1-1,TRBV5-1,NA,CASSGGTTDTEAFF
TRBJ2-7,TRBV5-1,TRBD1,CASSFTTGGYEQYF
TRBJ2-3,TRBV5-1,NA,CASGASATSTDTQYF
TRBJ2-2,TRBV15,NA,CATSRDLGDGELFF
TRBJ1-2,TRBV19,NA,CASSTEGLSLYGYTF
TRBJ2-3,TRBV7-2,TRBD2,CASSSPIGASGTASGTQYF
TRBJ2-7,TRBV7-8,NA,CASSSPQGKNEQYF
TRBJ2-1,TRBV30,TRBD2,CAWTLLAGRHNEQFF
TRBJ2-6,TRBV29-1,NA,CSVARAGANVLTF
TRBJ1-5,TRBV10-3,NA,CAISERGDQPQHF
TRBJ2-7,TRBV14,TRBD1,CASSLTQGTGWVYEQYF
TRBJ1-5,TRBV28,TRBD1,CASTPDRALSYSNQPQHF
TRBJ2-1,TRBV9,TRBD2,CASSVDLAGANNEQFF
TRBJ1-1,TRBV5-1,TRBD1,CASSRGTGGPGTEAFF
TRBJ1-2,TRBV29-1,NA,CSVESGKRGYTF
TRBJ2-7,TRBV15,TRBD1,CATRDSSYEQYF
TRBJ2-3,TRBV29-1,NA,CSAYGLGGQKGDTDTQYF
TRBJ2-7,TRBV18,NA,CASSPGGGANEQYF
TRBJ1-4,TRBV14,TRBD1,CASSQERGLSEKLFF
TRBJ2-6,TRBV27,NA,CASSLSVASGANGLTF
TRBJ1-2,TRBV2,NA,CASNDQGGANYGYTF
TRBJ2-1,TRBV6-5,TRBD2,CASSYSVLAGAEQFF
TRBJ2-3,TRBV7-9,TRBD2,CASSPGLAETDTQYF
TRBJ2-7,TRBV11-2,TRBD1,CASSTRPGQGAHTYEQYF
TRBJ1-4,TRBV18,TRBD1,CASSPTGGNEKLFF
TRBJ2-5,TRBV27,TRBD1,CASSWLTGGSPEYF
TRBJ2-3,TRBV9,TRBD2,CASSTPRRGTSGGRRPDTQYF
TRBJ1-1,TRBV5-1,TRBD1,CASSLGQGALGTEAFF